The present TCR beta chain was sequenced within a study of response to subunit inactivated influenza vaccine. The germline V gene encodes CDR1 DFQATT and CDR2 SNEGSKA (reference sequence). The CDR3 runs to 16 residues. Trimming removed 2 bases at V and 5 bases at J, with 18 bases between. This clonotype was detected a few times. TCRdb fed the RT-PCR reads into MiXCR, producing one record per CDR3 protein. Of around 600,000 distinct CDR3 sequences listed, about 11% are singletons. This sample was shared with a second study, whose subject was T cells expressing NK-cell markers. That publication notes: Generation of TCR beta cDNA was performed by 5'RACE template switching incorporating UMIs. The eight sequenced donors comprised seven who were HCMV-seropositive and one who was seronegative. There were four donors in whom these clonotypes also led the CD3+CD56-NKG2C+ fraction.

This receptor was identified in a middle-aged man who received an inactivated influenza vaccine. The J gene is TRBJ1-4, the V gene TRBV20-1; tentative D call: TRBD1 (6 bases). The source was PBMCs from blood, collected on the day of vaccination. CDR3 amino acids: CSARPDWTALNEKLFF. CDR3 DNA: TGCAGTGCTAGACCAGATTGGACAGCTTTGAATGAAAAACTGTTTTTT.